Below, 16 T cell receptor beta chains from the same sample are listed, as sequenced in a study of human thymus T cells. The protocol was immunoSEQ multiplex PCR, while the TCRdb copy is restricted to in-frame clones and leaves out a portion. The sample has fewer than 90,000 clones; 90% to 97% are singletons. In corrective heart surgery, resections were taken, and these provided the thymus tissue. Material for sequencing was thymus tissue. These TCRs come from a boy in the first two years of life with a congenital heart defect but otherwise immunologically healthy.

This rearrangement joins TRBV6-6 to TRBJ2-7, with D hard to call. The CDR3 covers 15 residues. Germline V CDR1 and CDR2: MNHNY, SVGAGI (reference sequence). Trimming pared 1 base from V and 3 bases from J, leaving 13 bases between. The DNA of the CDR3 is TGTGCCAGCAGTTACTTATCCCGAAGGCACTACGAGCAGTACTTC. Amino acid sequence: CASSYLSRRHYEQYF.

With regard to this clone: The junction departs from the called germline gene at one end, perhaps through a read error. J is TRBJ2-1 and V is TRBV15; 9 positions match TRBD2. This CDR3 is 19 amino acids long. Germline V CDR1 and CDR2: LNHNV, YYDKDF (reference sequence). The CDR3 DNA reads TGTGCCACCAACAGAGATTGGGGGCGGATAGCGGGGGCCTACAATGAGCAGTTCTTC. Translated: CATNRDWGRIAGAYNEQFF.

The CDR3 coding sequence is TGTGCCAGCAGCCAAGCAGGTGGAGCGGGCATAGGCAATGAGCAGTTCTTC. Translation gives CASSQAGGAGIGNEQFF. The chain links TRBV14 to TRBJ2-1; tentatively, D is TRBD2 (6 bases). V lost 1 base and J lost 6, with 19 bases in between. This CDR3 has 17 residues. Per germline, CDR1 SGHDN and CDR2 FVKESK. Using reference TRBV14 and TRBJ2-1 for the parts outside the CDR3, the full variable domain is EAGVTQFPSHSVIEKGQTVTLRCDPISGHDNLYWYRRVMGKEIKFLLHFVKESKQDESGMPNNRFLAERTGGTYSTLKVQPAELEDSGVYFCASSQAGGAGIGNEQFFGPGTRLTVL.

The V call is TRBV19, the J call TRBJ1-5; D gene uncertain. The germline V and J ends were trimmed by 3 bases and 5 bases, with 8 bases remaining between them. The germline V gene has CDR1 LNHDA and CDR2 SQIVND (reference sequence). This CDR3 is 13 amino acids long. For the CDR3, the DNA is TGTGCCAGTAGTATGGATCGACATCAGCCCCAGCATTTT. Translating it yields CASSMDRHQPQHF.

The chain recombines TRBV5-6 with TRBJ2-7; D not certain. This CDR3 region has 19 residues. Trimming cost V 0 bases and J 3 bases, with 25 bases left between them. CDR1 and CDR2 (germline): SGHDT, YYEEEE. The CDR3 protein is CASSLGEPGAVRRFYEQYF. Written as DNA, the CDR3 is TGTGCCAGCAGCTTGGGGGAACCCGGTGCGGTAAGAAGATTCTACGAGCAGTACTTC. Full variable domain (remainder filled in from reference TRBV5-6 and TRBJ2-7): DAGVTQSPTHLIKTRGQQVTLRCSPKSGHDTVSWYQQALGQGPQFIFQYYEEEERQRGNFPDRFSGHQFPNYSSELNVNALLLGDSALYLCASSLGEPGAVRRFYEQYFGPGTRLTVT.

This clone was seen a single time. V gene TRBV5-1 combines with J gene TRBJ2-4, with D possibly being TRBD1 (5 bases). V lost 0 bases and J lost 1, with 5 bases in between. The CDR3 has 14 residues. Germline V CDR1 and CDR2: SGHRS, YFSETQ. This CDR3 is CASSLDRAKNIQYF. The CDR3 bases are TGCGCCAGCAGCTTGGACAGGGCCAAAAACATTCAGTACTTC. Together with reference TRBV5-1 and TRBJ2-4, the CDR3 gives the full variable domain: KAGVTQTPRYLIKTRGQQVTLSCSPISGHRSVSWYQQTPGQGLQFLFEYFSETQRNKGNFPGRFSGRQFSNSRSEMNVSTLELGDSALYLCASSLDRAKNIQYFGAGTRLSVL.

This chain links TRBV9 with TRBJ1-1; 7 bases map to TRBD1. J gave up 3 bases and V 3 bases, and 8 bases lay outside the gene matches. The CDR3 contains 15 residues. Per the germline V gene, CDR1 is SGDLS and CDR2 is YYNGEE. This CDR3 is CASSGRQGSDTEAFF. In DNA, the CDR3 is TGTGCCAGCAGCGGACGACAGGGATCGGACACTGAAGCTTTCTTT. Together with reference TRBV9 and TRBJ1-1, the CDR3 gives the full variable domain: DSGVTQTPKHLITATGQRVTLRCSPRSGDLSVYWYQQSLDQGLQFLIQYYNGEERAKGNILERFSAQQFPDLHSELNLSSLELGDSALYFCASSGRQGSDTEAFFGQGTRLTVV.

The genes are TRBV28 and TRBJ2-3; 7 bases align to TRBD1. Trimming cost V 4 bases and J 0 bases; bases outside gene matches: 4. This CDR3 spans 15 amino acids. Germline V gives CDR1 MDHEN, CDR2 SYDVKM. In DNA form, the CDR3 reads TGTGCCAGCAGTTCGCGACAGGGCAGCACAGATACGCAGTATTTT. Its translation is CASSSRQGSTDTQYF.

The gene calls are TRBV4-1 and TRBJ2-6, with D perhaps TRBD1 (5 bases). The CDR3 has 17 residues. Looked up from germline, CDR1 is MGHRA and CDR2 is YSYEKL. V was cut by 1 base and J by 3 bases, with 13 bases left in between. CDR3 amino acids: CASSQGQRGYGANVLTF. In DNA form, the CDR3 reads TGCGCCAGCAGCCAAGGGCAAAGGGGTTATGGGGCCAACGTCCTGACTTTC.

The chain has TRBV19 and TRBJ1-1, with 8 positions matching TRBD1. The CDR3 length is 14 residues. Germline V lookup: CDR1 LNHDA, CDR2 SQIVND (reference sequence). The V segment lost 5 bases and the J segment 1 base; nucleotides outside the gene matches: 3. As DNA, the CDR3 is TGTGCCAGTAGTTTAGGGACAGGGAACACTGAAGCTTTCTTT. Translated, it gives CASSLGTGNTEAFF.

The CDR3 here is CASSPSRERRDYGYTF. CDR3 bases: TGCGCCAGCAGCCCGTCCAGGGAGCGGCGCGACTATGGCTACACCTTC. The chain uses TRBV5-1 and TRBJ1-2, with TRBD1 as a possible D gene (5 bases). CDR3 size: 16 residues. Per germline, CDR1 SGHRS and CDR2 YFSETQ. V dropped 4 bases and J dropped 3 bases, with 19 bases sitting between them.

This clone was recorded only once. The chain has TRBV4-2 and TRBJ1-1; the D is unclear. The CDR3 is 21 residues long. V was pared by 4 bases and J by 1 base, with 31 bases between. Germline V gives CDR1 LGHNA, CDR2 YNFKEQ. The CDR3 spells CASSPTRGQARSRKKNTEAFF. The CDR3 nucleotides are TGTGCCAGCAGCCCCACCCGGGGTCAGGCCAGGTCCCGAAAGAAGAACACTGAAGCTTTCTTT.

This rearrangement joins TRBV25-1 to TRBJ2-5; 12 nucleotides line up with TRBD2. Germline loops: CDR1 MGHDK, CDR2 SYGVNS. The junction had 12 bases not matched to a gene; V was cut back by 5 bases and J by 5 bases. The CDR3 extends over 17 amino acids. The CDR3 loop is CASSKTSGRSPRETQYF. CDR3 DNA: TGTGCCAGCAGTAAAACTAGCGGGAGGTCCCCGAGGGAGACCCAGTACTTC. The complete variable domain, with remaining parts taken from reference TRBV25-1 and TRBJ2-5, reads EADIYQTPRYLVIGTGKKITLECSQTMGHDKMYWYQQDPGMELHLIHYSYGVNSTEKGDLSSESTVSRIRTEHFPLTLESARPSHTSQYLCASSKTSGRSPRETQYFGPGTRLLVL.

This chain joins TRBV5-5 and TRBJ2-4, with D maybe TRBD1 (6 bases). Per the germline V gene, CDR1 is SGHKS and CDR2 is YYEKEE (reference sequence). The CDR3 totals 15 residues. Deletions cut 0 bases from V and 6 bases from J, with 13 bases between. The CDR3 region has the DNA TGTGCCAGCAGCTTGGGGCCTTTGGACAGAAACATTCAGTACTTC. Translation gives CASSLGPLDRNIQYF.

The V and J genes are TRBV7-3 and TRBJ1-2; D gene unclear. V was cut by 1 base and J by 1 base, with 4 bases left in between. In germline, CDR1 is SGHTA, CDR2 FQGTGA. This CDR3 is built from 13 residues. The CDR3 nucleotides are TGTGCCAGCAGCTTAATTCTTAACTATGGCTACACCTTC. Protein product: CASSLILNYGYTF.

This chain joins TRBV27 and TRBJ2-5; TRBD2 matches 14 bases. Germline CDR1 reads MNHEY; CDR2 reads SMNVEV (reference sequence). V gave up 5 bases and J gave up 3 bases; unmatched junction bases: 8. CDR3 size: 17 residues. CDR3 in amino acids: CASSPGTSGSVKETQYF. CDR3 nucleotides: TGTGCCAGCAGTCCCGGGACTAGCGGGAGCGTCAAAGAGACCCAGTACTTC.